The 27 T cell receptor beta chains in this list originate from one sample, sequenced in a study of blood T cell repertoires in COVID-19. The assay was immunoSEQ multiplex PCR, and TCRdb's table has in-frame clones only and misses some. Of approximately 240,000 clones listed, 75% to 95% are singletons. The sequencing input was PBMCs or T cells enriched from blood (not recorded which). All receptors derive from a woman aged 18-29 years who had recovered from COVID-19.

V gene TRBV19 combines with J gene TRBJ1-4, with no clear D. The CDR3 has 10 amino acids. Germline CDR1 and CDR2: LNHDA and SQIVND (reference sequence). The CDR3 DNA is TGTGCGGGAGGTAATGAAAAACTGTTTTTT. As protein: CAGGNEKLFF.

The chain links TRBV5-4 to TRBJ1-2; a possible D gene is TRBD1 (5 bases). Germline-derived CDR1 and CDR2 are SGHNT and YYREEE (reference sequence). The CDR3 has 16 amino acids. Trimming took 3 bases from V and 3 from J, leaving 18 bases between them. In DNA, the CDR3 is TGTGCCAGCAGCTCAGGGCGGGACGCACTCTACTATGGCTACACCTTC. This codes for CASSSGRDALYYGYTF.

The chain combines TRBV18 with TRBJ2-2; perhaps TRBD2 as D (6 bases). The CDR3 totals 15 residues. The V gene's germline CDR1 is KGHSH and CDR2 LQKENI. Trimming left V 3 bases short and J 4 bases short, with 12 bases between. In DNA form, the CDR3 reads TGTGCCAGCTCACCGGGACTCCAACCCACCGGGGAGCTGTTTTTT. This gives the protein CASSPGLQPTGELFF.

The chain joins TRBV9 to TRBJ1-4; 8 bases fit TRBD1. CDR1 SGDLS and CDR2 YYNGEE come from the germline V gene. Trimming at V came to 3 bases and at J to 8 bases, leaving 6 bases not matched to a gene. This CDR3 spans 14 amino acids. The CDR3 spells CASSGTGLWEKLFF. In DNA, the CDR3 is TGTGCCAGCAGCGGGACAGGGCTTTGGGAAAAACTGTTTTTT.

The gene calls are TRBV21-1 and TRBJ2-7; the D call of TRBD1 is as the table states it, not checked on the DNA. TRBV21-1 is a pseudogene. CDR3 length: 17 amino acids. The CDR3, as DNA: TGTGCCAGCAGCAAAGGGAGGACAGGGAAGATCGGCAACGAGCAGTACTTC. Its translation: CASSKGRTGKIGNEQYF.

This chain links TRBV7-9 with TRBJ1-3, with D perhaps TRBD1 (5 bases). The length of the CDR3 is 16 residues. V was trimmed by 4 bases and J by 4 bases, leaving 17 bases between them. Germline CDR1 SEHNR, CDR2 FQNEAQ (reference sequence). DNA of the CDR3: TGTGCCAGCAGCTATACAGGAGATAAGCCCGGAAACACCATATATTTT. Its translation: CASSYTGDKPGNTIYF.

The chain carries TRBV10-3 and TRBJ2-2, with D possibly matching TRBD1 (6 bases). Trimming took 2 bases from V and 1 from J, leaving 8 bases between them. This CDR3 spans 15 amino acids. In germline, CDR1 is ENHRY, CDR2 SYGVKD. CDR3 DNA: TGTGCCATCAGTGAGCGCAGGGGGAACACCGGGGAGCTGTTTTTT. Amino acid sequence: CAISERRGNTGELFF.

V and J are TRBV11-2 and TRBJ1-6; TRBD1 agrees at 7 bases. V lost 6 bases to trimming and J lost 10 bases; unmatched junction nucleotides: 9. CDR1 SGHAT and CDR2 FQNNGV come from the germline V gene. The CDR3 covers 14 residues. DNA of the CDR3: TGTGCCAGCAGGGAACAGGGGTATGGCTCACCCCTCCACTTT. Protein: CASREQGYGSPLHF.

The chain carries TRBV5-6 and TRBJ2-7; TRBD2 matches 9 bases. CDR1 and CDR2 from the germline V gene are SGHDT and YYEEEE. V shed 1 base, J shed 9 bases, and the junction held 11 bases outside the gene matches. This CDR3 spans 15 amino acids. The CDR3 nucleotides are TGTGCCAGCAGCTTGTCAGGCAGCGGGAGGCGCGGGCAGTACTTC. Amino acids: CASSLSGSGRRGQYF.

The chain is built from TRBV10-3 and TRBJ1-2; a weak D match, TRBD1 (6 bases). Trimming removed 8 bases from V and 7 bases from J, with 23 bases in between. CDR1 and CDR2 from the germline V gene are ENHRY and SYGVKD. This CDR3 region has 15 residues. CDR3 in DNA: TGTGCCATCGGCTCCTCAGGGGCTTCTTCGGGTGGCTACACCTTC. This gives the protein CAIGSSGASSGGYTF.

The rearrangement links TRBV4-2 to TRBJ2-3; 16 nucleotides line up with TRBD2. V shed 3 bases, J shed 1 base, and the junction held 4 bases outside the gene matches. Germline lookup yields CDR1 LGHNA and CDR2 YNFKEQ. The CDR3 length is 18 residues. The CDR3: CASSQGLAGGPGTDTQYF. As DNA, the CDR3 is TGTGCCAGCAGCCAGGGACTAGCGGGAGGGCCGGGCACAGATACGCAGTATTTT.

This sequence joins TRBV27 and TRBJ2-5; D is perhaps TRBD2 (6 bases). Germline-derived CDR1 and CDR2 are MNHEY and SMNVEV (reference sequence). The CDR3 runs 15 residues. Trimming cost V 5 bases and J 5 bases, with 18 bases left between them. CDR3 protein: CASSRKRDSRETQYF. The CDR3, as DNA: TGTGCCAGCAGTAGAAAGAGGGACTCGAGGGAGACCCAGTACTTC.

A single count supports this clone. CDR3 residues: CASSASGRAINEQFF. The CDR3, as DNA: TGTGCCAGCAGTGCTAGCGGGAGGGCCATTAATGAGCAGTTCTTC. The chain carries TRBV2 and TRBJ2-1, with 12 bases that match TRBD2. The CDR3 extends over 15 amino acids. Germline values: CDR1 SNHLY, CDR2 FYNNEI. J was trimmed by 7 bases and V by 4 bases; bases with no gene match: 5.

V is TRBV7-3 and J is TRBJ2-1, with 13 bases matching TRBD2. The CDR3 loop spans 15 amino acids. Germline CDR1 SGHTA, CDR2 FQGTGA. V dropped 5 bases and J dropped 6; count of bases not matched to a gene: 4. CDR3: CASSLGLAGVNEQFF. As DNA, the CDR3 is TGTGCCAGCAGCCTAGGACTAGCGGGAGTCAATGAGCAGTTCTTC.

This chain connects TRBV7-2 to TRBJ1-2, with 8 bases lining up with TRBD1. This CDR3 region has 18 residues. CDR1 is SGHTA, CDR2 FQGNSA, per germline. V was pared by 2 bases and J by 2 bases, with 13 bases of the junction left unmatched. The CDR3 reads CASSLRSPTTGANYGYTF. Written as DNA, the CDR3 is TGTGCCAGCAGCTTACGATCCCCTACGACAGGGGCCAACTATGGCTACACCTTC.

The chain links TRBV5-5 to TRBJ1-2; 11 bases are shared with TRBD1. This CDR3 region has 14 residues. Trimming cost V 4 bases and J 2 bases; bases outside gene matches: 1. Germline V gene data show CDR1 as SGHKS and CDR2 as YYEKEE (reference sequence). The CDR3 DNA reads TGTGCCAGCAGCCGGGACAGGGGGAACTATGGCTACACCTTC. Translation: CASSRDRGNYGYTF.

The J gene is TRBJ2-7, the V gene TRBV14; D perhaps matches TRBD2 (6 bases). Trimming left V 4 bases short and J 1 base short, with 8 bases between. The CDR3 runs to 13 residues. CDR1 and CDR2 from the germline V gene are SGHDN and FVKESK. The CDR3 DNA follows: TGTGCCAGCAGCCTTCGGGGGTCCTACGAGCAGTACTTC. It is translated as CASSLRGSYEQYF.

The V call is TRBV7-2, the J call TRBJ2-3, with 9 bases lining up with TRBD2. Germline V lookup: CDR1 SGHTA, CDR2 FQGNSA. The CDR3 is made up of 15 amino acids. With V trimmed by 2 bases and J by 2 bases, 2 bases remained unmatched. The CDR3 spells CASSLQRGATDTQYF. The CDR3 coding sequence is TGTGCCAGCAGCTTACAGCGGGGGGCCACAGATACGCAGTATTTT.

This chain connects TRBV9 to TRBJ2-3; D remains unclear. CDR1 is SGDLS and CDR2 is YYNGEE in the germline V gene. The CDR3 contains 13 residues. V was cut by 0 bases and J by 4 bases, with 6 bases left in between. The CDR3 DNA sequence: TGTGCCAGCAGCGTAGGCGGAGCAGATACGCAGTATTTT. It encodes CASSVGGADTQYF.

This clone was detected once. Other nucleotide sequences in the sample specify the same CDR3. CDR3 amino acids: CASSPQGSNYGYTF. Here the CDR3 DNA reads TGTGCCAGCAGCCCCCAGGGGTCTAACTATGGCTACACCTTC. The genes are TRBV3-1 (or the pseudogene TRBV3-2) and TRBJ1-2; D is perhaps TRBD1 (6 bases). Trimming cost V 4 bases and J 0 bases, with 9 bases left between them. The length of the CDR3 is 14 residues. CDR1 is LGHDT and CDR2 is YNNKEL in the germline V gene (reference sequence).

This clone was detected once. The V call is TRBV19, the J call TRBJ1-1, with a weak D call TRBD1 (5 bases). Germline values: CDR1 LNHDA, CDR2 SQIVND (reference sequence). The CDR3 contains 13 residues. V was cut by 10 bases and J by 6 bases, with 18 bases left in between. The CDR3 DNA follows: TGTGCCACCTCGGGGGGTTTAGGGTCTGAAGCTTTCTTT. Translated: CATSGGLGSEAFF.

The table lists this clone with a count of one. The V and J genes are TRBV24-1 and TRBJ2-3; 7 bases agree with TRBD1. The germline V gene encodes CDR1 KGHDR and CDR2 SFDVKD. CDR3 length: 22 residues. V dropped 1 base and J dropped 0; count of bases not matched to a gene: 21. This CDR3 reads CATSDFGSAGGVFSTSTDTQYF. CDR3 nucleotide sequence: TGTGCCACCAGTGATTTTGGGTCGGCAGGGGGTGTATTTTCGACTAGCACAGATACGCAGTATTTT.

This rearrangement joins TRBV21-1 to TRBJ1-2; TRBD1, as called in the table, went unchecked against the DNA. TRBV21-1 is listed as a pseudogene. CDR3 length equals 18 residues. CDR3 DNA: TGTGCCAGCAGCAATCCCACGATAGGGGGCCCTTGTAACTATGGCTACACCTTC. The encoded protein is CASSNPTIGGPCNYGYTF.

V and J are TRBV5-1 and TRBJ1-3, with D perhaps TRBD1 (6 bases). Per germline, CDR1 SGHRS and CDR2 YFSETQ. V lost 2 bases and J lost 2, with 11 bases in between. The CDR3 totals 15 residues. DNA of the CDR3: TGCGCCAGCAGCTTTGAAGGGGGACCTGGAAACACCATATATTTT. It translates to CASSFEGGPGNTIYF.

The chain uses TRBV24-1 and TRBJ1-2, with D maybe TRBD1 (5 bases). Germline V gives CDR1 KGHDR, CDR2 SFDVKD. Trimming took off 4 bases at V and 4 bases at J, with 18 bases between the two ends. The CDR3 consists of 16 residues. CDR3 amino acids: CATSETTREDLYGYTF. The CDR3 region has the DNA TGTGCCACCAGTGAGACGACCAGGGAAGATCTCTATGGCTACACCTTC.

The CDR3 spells CASSPSRGEGAFF. As DNA, the CDR3 is TGTGCCAGCTCACCCTCCCGGGGAGAGGGAGCTTTCTTT. V usage is TRBV18 and J usage is TRBJ1-1; D not resolved. Trimming stripped 3 bases from V and 10 bases from J, with 15 bases between. The CDR3 is 13 amino acids. In germline, CDR1 is KGHSH, CDR2 LQKENI.

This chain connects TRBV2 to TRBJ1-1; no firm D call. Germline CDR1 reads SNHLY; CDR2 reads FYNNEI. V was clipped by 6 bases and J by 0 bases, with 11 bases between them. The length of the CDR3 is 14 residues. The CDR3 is CASSSQSLNTEAFF. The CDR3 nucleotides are TGTGCCAGCAGCTCACAGTCACTGAACACTGAAGCTTTCTTT.